The T cell receptor beta chain under discussion was sequenced for a study of CD8 T cells in acute hepatitis C reinfection. Time point indicated: naive CD8 control sorted from an acute-time-point sample. Some clones are missing from TCRdb's copy, which holds only in-frame ones; the method was immunoSEQ multiplex PCR. Of approximately 41,000 clones in the sample, 85% to 90% were seen once. Whole-study results and caveats: A V04-02/J02-02 clonotype was among more than 10 public ones, independent of outcome. NS3-1073 specific cells were too rare to sort at chronic follow-up.

A remark on this clone: What it recognizes is unknown.

V dropped 3 bases and J dropped 13 bases, with 16 bases sitting between them. CDR3 length: 12 residues. Germline V gene lookup returns CDR1 SGDLS and CDR2 YYNGEE. The TCR originated in a man aged 25-45 years with chronic hepatitis C. The rearrangement joins TRBV9 to TRBJ1-2; possibly TRBD1 for D (6 bases). Material: naive CD8+ T cells from PBMCs. For the CDR3, the DNA is TGTGCCAGCAGCGGGGGGCAGCAGGCAATCACCTTC. Protein sequence: CASSGGQQAITF.